This T cell receptor delta chain was identified during a study of gamma-delta chains in newborns, infants, children. Germline loops: CDR1 GEAIGNYY, CDR2 EKD. The CDR3 has 19 residues. This clone has more than one count but fewer than ten. The protein TCRdb lists belongs to a much larger clone and differs from this DNA's translation at residue 3, which points to a read error; the protein shown is made from the DNA. TCRdb re-processed the reads using CATT. Of 3,000 or so delta-chain clones listed, about 4% were seen once; the top ten hold 16%. The chain carries TRDV2 and TRDJ3; 12 bases fit TRDD3. The sequenced material came from blood. This sequence was found in a child who was a newborn, infant or young child, either healthy, febrile or measles-vaccinated (not recorded which). In DNA form, the CDR3 reads TGTGCCAGTGACTCCATACTGGGGGATACTCGCTGGGACACCCGACAGATGTTTTTC. Translation: CASDSILGDTRWDTRQMFF.